This TCR beta chain derives from a study of OX40 agonist ivuxolimab in advanced cancers. The overall study: Given to patients was ivuxolimab, an agonistic anti-OX40 (CD134) antibody.

CDR3 length: 13 amino acids. Germline V gene data show CDR1 as SGHVS and CDR2 as FNYEAQ. J gave up 1 base and V 6 bases, and 0 bases lay outside the gene matches. The method was immunoSEQ multiplex PCR; TCRdb's version includes in-frame clones alone and lacks a portion of them. Altogether tens of thousands of clones are present, around 84% being singletons, with the ten largest covering roughly 34%. Exclusion of a patient followed from autoimmune disease history or systemic immunosuppression. The sample in question was CD4+ or CD8+ T cells sorted from blood, obtained in a trial of the OX40 agonist ivuxolimab. The chain couples TRBV7-6 to TRBJ2-5, with 9 positions matching TRBD2. The receptor's source is an adult with an advanced solid tumor such as melanoma, head and neck, liver or kidney cancer. CDR3 sequence (DNA): TGTGCCAGCAGGCGGGGGGGCCAAGAGACCCAGTACTTC. It codes for CASRRGGQETQYF.